This passage covers 9 T cell receptor beta chains from one sample sequenced in a study of Ad26.COV2.S vaccination and SARS-CoV-2 variants. Treatment indicated: 19 received Ad26.COV2.S at low or high dose, single or two shots; 5 received placebo; per-sample allocation not given. Samples analyzed were those drawn on day 63 after the first vaccine or placebo injection. Using immunoSEQ multiplex PCR, the repertoire was profiled, and TCRdb retains in-frame clones only, with some absent. The sample consists of 350,000 to 400,000 clones, around nine tenths of them appearing once. The sequencing used peripheral blood, collected in a trial of Ad26.COV2.S vaccine versus placebo. The receptors were gathered from a person between 18 and 59 years old who received the Ad26.COV2.S COVID-19 vaccine or a placebo.

The J gene is TRBJ1-2, the V gene TRBV2, with 11 nucleotides matching TRBD1. The CDR3 loop spans 15 amino acids. From germline, CDR1 is SNHLY and CDR2 FYNNEI. The J segment lost 1 base and the V segment lost 4 bases, leaving 2 bases of the junction unmatched. The CDR3 coding sequence is TGTGCCAGCAGTGTGGGACAGGGGGGTAACTATGGCTACACCTTC. The encoded protein is CASSVGQGGNYGYTF.

This rearrangement joins TRBV7-9 to TRBJ1-1; D not certain. Trimming removed 1 base at V and 6 bases at J, with 12 bases between. The CDR3 consists of 14 residues. Germline-derived CDR1 and CDR2 are SEHNR and FQNEAQ (reference sequence). For the CDR3, the DNA is TGTGCCAGCAGCTTAGAAGGACGCGTCGCTGAAGCTTTCTTT. Its translation: CASSLEGRVAEAFF.

The chain combines TRBV5-4 with TRBJ1-2; D ambiguous. Germline assignment: CDR1 SGHNT and CDR2 YYREEE (reference sequence). The CDR3 loop spans 13 amino acids. V lost 0 bases and J lost 9, with 12 bases in between. The chain's CDR3 is CASSLVGFDRYTF. CDR3 nucleotide sequence: TGTGCCAGCAGCTTGGTAGGGTTTGATCGCTACACCTTC.

The V and J genes are TRBV6-5 and TRBJ2-3; D is ambiguous. The V end was cut by 6 bases, the J end by 3 bases, with 13 bases between. The CDR3 extends over 14 amino acids. Per germline, CDR1 MNHEY and CDR2 SVGAGI. CDR3 DNA sequence: TGTGCCAGCAGCCCGCACCTTAAGACAGATACGCAGTATTTT. It encodes CASSPHLKTDTQYF.

This rearrangement joins TRBV29-1 to TRBJ1-4; possibly TRBD1 for D (6 bases). The germline V gene has CDR1 SQVTM and CDR2 ANQGSEA. Between the trimmed V and J ends, which lost 4 bases and 8 bases, there was a span of 8 bases. The CDR3 is made up of 11 amino acids. CDR3 nucleotide sequence: TGCAGCGTTGTGGGGGGCGAAAAACTGTTTTTT. As protein: CSVVGGEKLFF. The full variable domain, completed using reference TRBV29-1 and TRBJ1-4, is SAVISQKPSRDICQRGTSLTIQCQVDSQVTMMFWYRQQPGQSLTLIATANQGSEATYESGFVIDKFPISRPNLTFSTLTVSNMSPEDSSIYLCSVVGGEKLFFGSGTQLSVL.

The rearrangement joins TRBV5-1 to TRBJ2-4, with 10 bases aligning to TRBD1. The CDR3 consists of 19 residues. Germline loops: CDR1 SGHRS, CDR2 YFSETQ. With 4 bases clipped from V and 1 base from J, the junction kept 14 bases outside the gene matches. The CDR3 protein is CASSDRDRGRFGAKNIQYF. DNA for the CDR3: TGCGCCAGCAGCGACCGGGACAGGGGACGGTTTGGGGCCAAAAACATTCAGTACTTC.

The CDR3 reads CASRRQTQAFF. The DNA of the CDR3 is TGTGCCAGTAGACGACAGACTCAAGCTTTCTTT. The chain employs TRBV19 and TRBJ1-1; tentatively, D is TRBD1 (5 bases). Between the trimmed V and J ends, which lost 6 bases and 9 bases, there was a span of 11 bases. The CDR3 runs 11 residues. Germline loops: CDR1 LNHDA, CDR2 SQIVND (reference sequence).

This chain joins TRBV19 and TRBJ1-1, with D perhaps matching TRBD1 (6 bases). Germline CDR1 LNHDA, CDR2 SQIVND (reference sequence). The CDR3 contains 12 residues. V lost 11 bases, J lost 1 base, and 11 bases lay in between. CDR3 residues: CASGGPNTEAFF. CDR3 DNA: TGTGCCTCGGGGGGCCCGAACACTGAAGCTTTCTTT.

The rearrangement uses TRBV11-2 and TRBJ2-7; 9 bases line up with TRBD2. This CDR3 has 15 amino acids. V was pared by 3 bases and J by 0 bases, with 3 bases of the junction left unmatched. CDR1 is SGHAT, CDR2 FQNNGV, per germline. CDR3 sequence (DNA): TGTGCCAGCAGCTTCCTGGGACTAGCCTCCTACGAGCAGTACTTC. This sequence encodes CASSFLGLASYEQYF. The variable domain in full, completed from reference TRBV11-2 and TRBJ2-7, reads EAGVAQSPRYKIIEKRQSVAFWCNPISGHATLYWYQQILGQGPKLLIQFQNNGVVDDSQLPKDRFSAERLKGVDSTLKIQPAKLEDSAVYLCASSFLGLASYEQYFGPGTRLTVT.